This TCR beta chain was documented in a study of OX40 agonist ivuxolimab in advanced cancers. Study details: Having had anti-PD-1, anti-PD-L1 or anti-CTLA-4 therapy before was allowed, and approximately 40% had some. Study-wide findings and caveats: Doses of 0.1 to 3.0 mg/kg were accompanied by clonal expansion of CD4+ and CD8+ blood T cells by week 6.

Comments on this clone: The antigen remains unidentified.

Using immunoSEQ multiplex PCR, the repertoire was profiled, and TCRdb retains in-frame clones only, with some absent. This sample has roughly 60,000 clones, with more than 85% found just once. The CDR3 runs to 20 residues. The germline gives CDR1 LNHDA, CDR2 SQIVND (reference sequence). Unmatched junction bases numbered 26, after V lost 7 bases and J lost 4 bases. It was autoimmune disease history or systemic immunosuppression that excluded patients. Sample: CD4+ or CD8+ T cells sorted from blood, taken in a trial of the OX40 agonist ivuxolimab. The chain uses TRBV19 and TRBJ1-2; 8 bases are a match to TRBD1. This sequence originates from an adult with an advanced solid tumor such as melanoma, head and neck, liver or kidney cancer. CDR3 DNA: TGTGCCAGTATTCCGGGGGTCCCCGGGACAGGTTTCAGACAGACCTATGGCTACACCTTC. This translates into CASIPGVPGTGFRQTYGYTF.